The 2 T cell receptor beta chains below all came from one sample that was sequenced in a study of T cells in Graves' hyperthyroidism and ophthalmopathy (dated by TCRdb to about 2019). Receptor libraries were prepared by multiplex PCR. The data were produced on an Illumina HiSeq 2000. The TCR beta CDR3 regions were amplified from RNA transcripts. For the first round of RT-PCR on the TCR CDR3, the HTBI primer set was used together with the Qiagen OneStep RT-PCR kit. TCRdb applied fastp at Q25 and MiXCR to the public reads, then kept only in-frame beta chains. Each entry merges the rows of one CDR3 protein and shows their most common DNA and genes. This sample gives some 400,000 distinct CDR3 sequences in total; approximately 14% of them show up just once. 9.5% to 12% of the sample goes to the ten largest clones. The sample taken for sequencing was blood. Receptors originate from a woman aged 55-70 years with Graves' hyperthyroidism.

This clonotype was detected a few times. This sequence joins TRBV20-1 and TRBJ2-2, with D perhaps TRBD1 or TRBD2 (5 bases each). Germline assignment: CDR1 DFQATT and CDR2 SNEGSKA (reference sequence). The CDR3 has 14 amino acids. V lost 4 bases and J 0 bases, leaving 9 bases between the germline ends. The DNA for the CDR3 is TGCAGTGCTACAGGGACCTCGAACACCGGGGAGCTGTTTTTT. As protein: CSATGTSNTGELFF.

This clonotype was seen ten or more times. The chain employs TRBV11-2 and TRBJ2-3, with D perhaps matching TRBD2 (6 bases). V lost 8 bases and J 1 base, leaving 13 bases between the germline ends. This CDR3 is 14 amino acids long. The germline gives CDR1 SGHAT, CDR2 FQNNGV. CDR3 in amino acids: CASPRDWGTDTQYF. Here the CDR3 DNA reads TGTGCCAGCCCCCGGGACTGGGGCACAGATACGCAGTATTTT.